The entry below describes one T cell receptor (beta chain). Its specificity is unknown. Germline V gene lookup returns CDR1 MNHNY and CDR2 SVGAGI (reference sequence). The junction had 2 bases not matched to a gene; V was cut back by 4 bases and J by 8 bases. The CDR3 length is 14 residues. Libraries were prepared by immunoSEQ multiplex PCR; TCRdb keeps only in-frame clonotypes and omits some of them. This sample has about 120,000 clones, with roughly 92% found just once. The data belong to a study of T cell responses to AZD1222 COVID-19 vaccine. Study context: Second-dose schedules of about 4 or about 12 weeks were combined.

Overall study results and limits: The study reported that nearly half of spike-specific TCRs target unmutated variant regions. Repertoires were obtained only post-peak T cell response. Females outnumbered males among donors, who were mostly white British; clonal diversity was possibly underestimated.

This TCR came from an adult in good health. This chain uses TRBV6-6 with TRBJ1-6; 10 bases are shared with TRBD1. This sample comprised peripheral blood, obtained on day 0 of AZD1222 vaccination. CDR3 amino acids: CASSWTGGDSPLHF. CDR3 nucleotides: TGTGCCAGCAGTTGGACAGGGGGGGATTCACCCCTCCACTTT.